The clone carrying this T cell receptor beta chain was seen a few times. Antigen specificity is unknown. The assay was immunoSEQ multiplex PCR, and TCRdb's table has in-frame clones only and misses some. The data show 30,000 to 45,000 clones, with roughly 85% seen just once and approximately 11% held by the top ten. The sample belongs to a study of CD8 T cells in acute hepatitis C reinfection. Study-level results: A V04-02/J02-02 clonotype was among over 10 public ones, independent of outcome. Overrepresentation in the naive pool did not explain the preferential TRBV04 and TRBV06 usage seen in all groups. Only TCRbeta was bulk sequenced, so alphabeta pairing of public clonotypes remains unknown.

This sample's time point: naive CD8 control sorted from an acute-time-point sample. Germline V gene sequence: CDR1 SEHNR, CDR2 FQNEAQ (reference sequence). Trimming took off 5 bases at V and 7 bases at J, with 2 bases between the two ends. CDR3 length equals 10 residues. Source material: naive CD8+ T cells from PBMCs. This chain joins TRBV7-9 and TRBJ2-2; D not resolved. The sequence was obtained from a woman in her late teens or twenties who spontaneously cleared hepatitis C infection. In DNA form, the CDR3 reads TGTGCCAGCAGCATCGGGGAGCTGTTTTTT. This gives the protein CASSIGELFF. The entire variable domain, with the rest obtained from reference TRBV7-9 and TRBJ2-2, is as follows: DTGVSQNPRHKITKRGQNVTFRCDPISEHNRLYWYRQTLGQGPEFLTYFQNEAQLEKSRLLSDRFSAERPKGSFSTLEIQRTEQGDSAMYLCASSIGELFFGEGSRLTVL.